One sample yielded the 10 T cell receptor beta chains listed below, sequenced in a study of shared clonotypes between healthy human individuals. Produced via immunoSEQ multiplex PCR; TCRdb's table is partial and in-frame only. The data contain approximately 250,000 clones, approximately 70% of them singletons. The sample was memory CD4+ T cells sorted from blood. Subset defined: CD45RA-negative fraction. These receptors came from a man aged 25 to 40 in good health.

The rearrangement links TRBV5-6 to TRBJ2-2; TRBD2 matches 9 bases. In germline, CDR1 is SGHDT, CDR2 YYEEEE. This CDR3 has 18 residues. V gave up 6 bases and J gave up 2 bases; unmatched junction bases: 14. CDR3 DNA sequence: TGTGCCAGCACCCTCGTTCTAGCGGGGACAATAAACACCGGGGAGCTGTTTTTT. Its protein is CASTLVLAGTINTGELFF.

V is TRBV21-1 and J is TRBJ2-7; TRBD1 reflects the table's D call only, with no check against the DNA. TRBV21-1 is a pseudogene locus. The CDR3 length is 15 residues. DNA for the CDR3: TGTGCCAGCAGCAAATGCGCTACAGGCTCCTACGAGCAGTACTTC. This gives the protein CASSKCATGSYEQYF.

The genes are TRBV2 and TRBJ2-6, with D perhaps TRBD2 (5 bases). V gave up 8 bases and J gave up 3 bases, with 11 bases separating them. CDR3 length equals 14 residues. Germline CDR1 SNHLY, CDR2 FYNNEI. Here the CDR3 reads CASVKRDGANVLTF. CDR3 coding DNA: TGTGCCAGCGTGAAGAGGGATGGGGCCAACGTCCTGACTTTC.

The table lists this clone with a few counts. V and J are TRBV5-1 and TRBJ2-1, with a tentative D call TRBD2 (6 bases). Germline assignment: CDR1 SGHRS and CDR2 YFSETQ. This CDR3 is built from 15 residues. V lost 2 bases and J 5 bases, leaving 14 bases between the germline ends. As DNA, the CDR3 is TGCGCCAGCAGCTTCGGAGGGTTGGGAAACAATGAGCAGTTCTTC. Translating it yields CASSFGGLGNNEQFF.

The table lists this clone with a count of one. The V and J genes are TRBV6-4 and TRBJ1-4; TRBD1 matches at 9 bases. V was pared by 4 bases and J by 7 bases, with 10 bases of the junction left unmatched. The CDR3 runs 16 residues. Germline lookup yields CDR1 MRHNA and CDR2 SNTAGT. In DNA, the CDR3 is TGTGCCAGCAGTGGCGGGAGGGACAGGGTGGGTGAAAAACTGTTTTTT. This encodes CASSGGRDRVGEKLFF.

The chain combines TRBV5-5 with TRBJ2-3; unclear D gene. The CDR3 has 13 amino acids. The germline V gene has CDR1 SGHKS and CDR2 YYEKEE (reference sequence). V shed 4 bases and J shed 4 bases, with 10 bases lying between them. CDR3 protein: CASSRGGADTQYF. The CDR3 region has the DNA TGTGCCAGCAGCCGCGGTGGGGCAGATACGCAGTATTTT.

This clone came up a few times. The chain is built from TRBV1 and TRBJ2-7; TRBD2, the table's D call, lacks a check against the DNA. TRBV1 is recorded as a pseudogene. The CDR3 is 12 residues long. Here the CDR3 reads CTSSPRDYEQYF. The DNA of the CDR3 is TGCACCAGCAGCCCCCGGGACTACGAGCAGTACTTC.

This chain links TRBV18 with TRBJ1-1; D gene uncertain. Deletions cut 2 bases from V and 1 base from J, with 8 bases between. Germline CDR1 is KGHSH and CDR2 is LQKENI. The CDR3 is 14 amino acids. The DNA for the CDR3 is TGTGCCAGCTCACCATTCCATACGAACACTGAAGCTTTCTTT. It specifies CASSPFHTNTEAFF.

V is TRBV11-2 and J is TRBJ2-1, with 7 bases aligning to TRBD2. With 1 base clipped from V and 4 bases from J, the junction kept 7 bases outside the gene matches. CDR3 length equals 16 residues. Per the germline V gene, CDR1 is SGHAT and CDR2 is FQNNGV. CDR3 nucleotide sequence: TGTGCCAGCAGCTTAGGAGGGAGGGCCGCATACAATGAGCAGTTCTTC. Translation: CASSLGGRAAYNEQFF.

As to this clone: The junction does not match germline at one end; this may be a read error. This rearrangement joins TRBV7-3 to TRBJ2-4; D is uncertain. The CDR3 is 20 amino acids. CDR1 is SGHTA, CDR2 FQGTGA, per germline. The CDR3 spells CASTLRGRLPIEIAKNIQYF. The CDR3, as DNA: TGTGCCAGCACCTTAAGAGGCCGATTACCGATTGAGATAGCCAAAAACATTCAGTACTTC.